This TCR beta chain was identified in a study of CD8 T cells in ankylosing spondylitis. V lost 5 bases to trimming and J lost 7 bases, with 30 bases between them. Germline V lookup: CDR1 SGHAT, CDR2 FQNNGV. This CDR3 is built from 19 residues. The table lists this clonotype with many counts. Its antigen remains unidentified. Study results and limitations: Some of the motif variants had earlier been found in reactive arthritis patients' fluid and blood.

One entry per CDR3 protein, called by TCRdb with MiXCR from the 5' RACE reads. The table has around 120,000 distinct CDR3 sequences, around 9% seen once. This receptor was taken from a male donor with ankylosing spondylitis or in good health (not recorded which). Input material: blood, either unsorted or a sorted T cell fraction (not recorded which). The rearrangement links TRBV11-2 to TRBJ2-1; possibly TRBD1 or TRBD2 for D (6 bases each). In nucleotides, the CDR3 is TGTGCCAGCAGCCAAAGGGGGGACGGACCGATTCGGGACGGGAATGAGCAGTTCTTC. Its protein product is CASSQRGDGPIRDGNEQFF.